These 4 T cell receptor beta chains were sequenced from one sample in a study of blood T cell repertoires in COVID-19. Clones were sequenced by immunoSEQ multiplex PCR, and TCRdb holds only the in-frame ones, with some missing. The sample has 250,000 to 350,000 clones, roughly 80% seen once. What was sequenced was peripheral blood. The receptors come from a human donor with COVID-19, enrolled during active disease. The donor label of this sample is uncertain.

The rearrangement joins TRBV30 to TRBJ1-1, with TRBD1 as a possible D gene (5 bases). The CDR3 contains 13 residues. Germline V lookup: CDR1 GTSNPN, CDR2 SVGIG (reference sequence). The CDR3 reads CAQAGDSNTEAFF. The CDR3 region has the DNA TGTGCTCAGGCGGGGGACTCGAACACTGAAGCTTTCTTT.

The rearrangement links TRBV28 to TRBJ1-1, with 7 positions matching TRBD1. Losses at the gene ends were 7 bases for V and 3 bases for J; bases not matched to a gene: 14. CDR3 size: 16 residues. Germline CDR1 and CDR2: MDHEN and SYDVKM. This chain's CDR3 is CASTLDRRRGDTEAFF. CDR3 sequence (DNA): TGTGCCAGCACCCTGGACAGGCGAAGGGGGGACACTGAAGCTTTCTTT.

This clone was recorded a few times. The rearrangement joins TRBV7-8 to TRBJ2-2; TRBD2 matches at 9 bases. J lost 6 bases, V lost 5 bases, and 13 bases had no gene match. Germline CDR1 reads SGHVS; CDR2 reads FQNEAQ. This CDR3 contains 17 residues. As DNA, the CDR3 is TGTGCCAGCAGCCGCGCTGGGGGTAGCGGGAGTGCCGGGGAGCTGTTTTTT. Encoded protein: CASSRAGGSGSAGELFF. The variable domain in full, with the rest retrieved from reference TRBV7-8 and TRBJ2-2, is GAGVSQSPRYKVAKRGQDVALRCDPISGHVSLFWYQQALGQGPEFLTYFQNEAQLDKSGLPSDRFFAERPEGSVSTLKIQRTQQEDSAVYLCASSRAGGSGSAGELFFGEGSRLTVL.

The CDR3 bases are TGCGCCAGCAGCAGGCGACAGGCCAACACCGGGGAGCTGTTTTTT. Its translation is CASSRRQANTGELFF. J is TRBJ2-2 and V is TRBV5-1, with D possibly being TRBD1 (6 bases). The CDR3 consists of 15 residues. Trimming cost V 4 bases and J 2 bases, with 12 bases left between them. CDR1 is SGHRS and CDR2 is YFSETQ in the germline V gene.